This entry concerns a single TCR beta chain. This sample is drawn from a study of T cell responses to AZD1222 COVID-19 vaccine. Only in-frame clones appear in the TCRdb table, and some are missing; sequencing was by immunoSEQ multiplex PCR. The sample holds 100,000 to 120,000 clones; roughly 90% are singletons and the top ten take about 2.5%. V was clipped by 6 bases and J by 2 bases; unmatched bases: 9. Per the germline V gene, CDR1 is SGDLS and CDR2 is YYNGEE. The length of the CDR3 is 15 residues. The chain joins TRBV9 to TRBJ2-3; 7 bases align to TRBD1. This TCR was recovered from an adult in good health. This sample comprised peripheral blood, obtained on day 0 of AZD1222 vaccination. CDR3 nucleotides: TGTGCCAGCACCCCACAGGGGTTTTCCACAGATACGCAGTATTTT. It translates to CASTPQGFSTDTQYF.